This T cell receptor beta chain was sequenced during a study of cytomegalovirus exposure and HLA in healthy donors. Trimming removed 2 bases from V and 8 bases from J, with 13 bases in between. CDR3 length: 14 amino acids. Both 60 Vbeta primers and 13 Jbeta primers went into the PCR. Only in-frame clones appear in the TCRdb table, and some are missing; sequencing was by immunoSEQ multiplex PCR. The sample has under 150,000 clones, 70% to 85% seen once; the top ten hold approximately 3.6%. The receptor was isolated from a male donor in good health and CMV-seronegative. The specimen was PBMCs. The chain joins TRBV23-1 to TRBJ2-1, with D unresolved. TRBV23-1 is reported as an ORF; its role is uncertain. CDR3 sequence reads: CASSQRFADDEQFF. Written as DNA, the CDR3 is TGCGCCAGCAGTCAACGGTTTGCGGATGATGAGCAGTTCTTC.